This T cell receptor beta chain was profiled in a study of Ad26.COV2.S vaccination and SARS-CoV-2 variants. Study results and limitations: TCR breadth and depth analyses may have underestimated total T cell responses. Vaccinated and placebo-treated recipients had similar non-spike TCR breadth. Participants in the vaccine arm had higher spike-specific TCR breadth; placebo recipients had lower. Spike-specific CD8+ and CD4+ T cell responses reportedly showed substantial breadth after vaccination.

Clones were sequenced by immunoSEQ multiplex PCR, and TCRdb holds only the in-frame ones, with some missing. The data show tens of thousands of clones, roughly 85% seen once. A word on this clone: What it binds is unknown.

This clonotype was obtained from a human donor who had recovered from COVID-19. The sample was peripheral blood, taken after recovery from COVID-19.

CDR3 region: CASSEGGFNEKLFF. DNA for the CDR3: TGTGCCAGCAGTGAGGGCGGATTTAATGAAAAACTGTTTTTT. The chain couples TRBV6-1 to TRBJ1-4; no definite D call. Germline CDR1 and CDR2: MNHNS and SASEGT. V was trimmed by 3 bases and J by 4 bases, leaving 9 bases between them. This CDR3 comprises 14 residues.